The rows below give T cell receptor beta chains drawn from one sample of a study of cytomegalovirus exposure and HLA in healthy donors. Generated by immunoSEQ multiplex PCR, the TCRdb table keeps only in-frame clones and is missing some. This table has 76,000 or so clones, about 78% appearing once. The sequenced sample was PBMCs. The source is a woman between 40 and 55 years old in good health and CMV-seropositive. Each CDR3 is given with its conserved first and last residue. Each record gives: J gene, D gene, clone size, V gene, CDR3 DNA, CDR3 protein. D genes are given only for firm matches. The size of a clone is reported for some rows only, either as once, few or many, or as a class for expanded clones.

>TRBJ1-5|NA|few|TRBV11-1
TGTGCCAGCAGCTCAGGGATTAGCAATCAGCCCCAGCATTTT
CASSSGISNQPQHF
>TRBJ2-6|NA|NA|TRBV11-2
TGTGCCAGCAGCTCTCACGGACGGAGGGCTACTGGGGCCAACGTCCTGACTTTC
CASSSHGRRATGANVLTF
>TRBJ2-1|TRBD1|NA|TRBV6-4
TGTGCCAGCAGCCGAGAGACCGGACAGGGGCGGAATGAGCAGTTCTTC
CASSRETGQGRNEQFF
>TRBJ1-5|NA|once|TRBV7-2
TGTGCCAGCAGCTTAGCGAGGGTCGGACCGCCCCAGCATTTT
CASSLARVGPPQHF
>TRBJ1-2|TRBD1|NA|TRBV6-5
TGTGCCAGCAGCAAAGGGACAGTTTATGGCTACACCTTC
CASSKGTVYGYTF
>TRBJ1-1|NA|NA|TRBV18
TGTGCCAGCTCACCAGGGGAGACTGAAGCTTTCTTT
CASSPGETEAFF
>TRBJ1-1|NA|NA|TRBV10-3
TGTGCCATCAAGGGGCACAACACTGAAGCTTTCTTT
CAIKGHNTEAFF
>TRBJ1-4|NA|NA|TRBV5-6
TGTGCCAGCAGCTTGGCCGGGGGGACCGAGGGAGAAAAACTGTTTTTT
CASSLAGGTEGEKLFF
>TRBJ1-2|NA|NA|TRBV7-3
TGTGCCAGCAGGGACGGACACCGGGACTATGGCTACACCTTC
CASRDGHRDYGYTF
>TRBJ1-6|NA|NA|TRBV7-2
TGTGCCAGCAGCTTAGTTACGGGGATGAGCTCACCCCTCCACTTT
CASSLVTGMSSPLHF
>TRBJ1-1|NA|NA|TRBV11-3
TGTGCCAGCAGCTTAGGTGGTACAAGGAACACTGAAGCTTTCTTT
CASSLGGTRNTEAFF